This T cell receptor beta chain was identified in a study of blood T cell repertoires in COVID-19. Study overall: T cells, B-cell-depleted T cells, or PBMCs provided the cDNA or gDNA that served as material.

As handled by the study authors: The authors estimated nucleated cell counts from reference gene primer amplification. Clones were read by immunoSEQ multiplex PCR, and TCRdb kept only the in-frame ones, dropping some. V and J calls and clone size come straight from that table; D and trimming were deduced from the DNA. Found here are 100,000 to 150,000 clones, about four fifths of them singletons; the top ten hold approximately 10%. The germline V and J ends were trimmed by 4 bases and 0 bases, with 12 bases remaining between them. Looked up from germline, CDR1 is SGHDN and CDR2 is FVKESK. The CDR3 is 15 residues long.

This sequence joins TRBV14 and TRBJ1-1, with D perhaps matching TRBD1 (6 bases). Material: peripheral blood. The receptor was isolated from a man in his fifties or sixties with acute or convalescent COVID-19. The CDR3 loop is CASSPQGALNTEAFF. CDR3 in DNA: TGTGCCAGCAGCCCACAGGGCGCACTGAACACTGAAGCTTTCTTT.